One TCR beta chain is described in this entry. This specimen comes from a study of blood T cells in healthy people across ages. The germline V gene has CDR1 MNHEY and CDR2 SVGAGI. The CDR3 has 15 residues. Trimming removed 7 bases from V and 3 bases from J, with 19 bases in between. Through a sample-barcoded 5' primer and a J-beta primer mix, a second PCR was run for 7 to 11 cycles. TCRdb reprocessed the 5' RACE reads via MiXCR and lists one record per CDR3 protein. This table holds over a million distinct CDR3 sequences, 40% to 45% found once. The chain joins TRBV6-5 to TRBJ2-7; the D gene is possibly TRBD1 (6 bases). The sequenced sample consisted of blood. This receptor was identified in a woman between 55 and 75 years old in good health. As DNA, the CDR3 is TGTGCCAGCACTCTTGGGGGCTCTCCGAGCTACGAGCAGTACTTC. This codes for CASTLGGSPSYEQYF.